The 12 T cell receptor beta chains in this list originate from one sample, sequenced in a study of blood T cell repertoires in COVID-19. The assay was immunoSEQ multiplex PCR, and TCRdb's table has in-frame clones only and misses some. The sample has about 230,000 clones; more than 65% are singletons. Sequencing input: peripheral blood. The source of these receptors is a woman between 40 and 50 years old who had recovered from COVID-19.

This chain uses TRBV7-2 with TRBJ2-2; D is ambiguous. Germline V lookup: CDR1 SGHTA, CDR2 FQGNSA. V lost 0 bases to trimming and J lost 7 bases, with 15 bases between them. The CDR3 contains 16 residues. CDR3 nucleotide sequence: TGTGCCAGCAGCTTAGCGGTAATGGGCGATAGCGGGGAGCTGTTTTTT. It translates to CASSLAVMGDSGELFF.

This chain connects TRBV11-3 to TRBJ1-2; D uncertain. This CDR3 has 13 residues. The germline V gene encodes CDR1 SGHNT and CDR2 YENEEA. Between the trimmed V and J ends, which lost 0 bases and 2 bases, there was a span of 4 bases. The CDR3 sequence is CASSLDQNYGYTF. The CDR3 nucleotides are TGTGCCAGCAGCTTAGATCAGAACTATGGCTACACCTTC.

The CDR3 spells CASSRGGRLNNEQFF. The CDR3 DNA reads as TGTGCCAGCAGCCGGGGGGGACGACTAAACAATGAGCAGTTCTTC. The chain has TRBV7-2 and TRBJ2-1; 8 bases are a match to TRBD2. With 5 bases clipped from V and 5 bases from J, the junction kept 8 bases outside the gene matches. Germline-derived CDR1 and CDR2 are SGHTA and FQGNSA. The CDR3 is made up of 15 amino acids.

The rearrangement uses TRBV7-8 and TRBJ1-5, with D maybe TRBD1 (5 bases). Trimming removed 4 bases at V and 0 bases at J, with 7 bases between. CDR1 and CDR2 (germline): SGHVS, FQNEAQ. CDR3 length: 14 amino acids. CDR3 bases: TGTGCCAGCAGCTCTAGGGGTAGCAATCAGCCCCAGCATTTT. Translating gives CASSSRGSNQPQHF. Complete variable domain (other parts from reference TRBV7-8 and TRBJ1-5): GAGVSQSPRYKVAKRGQDVALRCDPISGHVSLFWYQQALGQGPEFLTYFQNEAQLDKSGLPSDRFFAERPEGSVSTLKIQRTQQEDSAVYLCASSSRGSNQPQHFGDGTRLSIL.

The chain combines TRBV6-5 with TRBJ1-2; D uncertain. The germline V and J ends were trimmed by 1 base and 4 bases, with 13 bases remaining between them. The CDR3 sequence is 15 residues long. Germline CDR1 MNHEY, CDR2 SVGAGI. The CDR3 DNA is TGTGCCAGCAGTTACTTGGATTTCAGGTCCTATGGCTACACCTTC. Its translation: CASSYLDFRSYGYTF.

The chain links TRBV2 to TRBJ1-2; maybe TRBD1 (6 bases). The CDR3 has 13 amino acids. Trimming took 4 bases from V and 6 from J, leaving 12 bases between them. Germline values: CDR1 SNHLY, CDR2 FYNNEI. The DNA for the CDR3 is TGTGCCAGCAGTGTTGGGGGGGCGGATGGCTACACCTTC. Translating gives CASSVGGADGYTF.

The rearrangement links TRBV7-2 to TRBJ2-6; 12 bases align to TRBD1. CDR1 and CDR2 (germline): SGHTA, FQGNSA. V trimming: 10 bases; J trimming: 4 bases; junction bases outside the gene matches: 11. The CDR3 sequence is 17 residues long. CDR3 nucleotide sequence: TGTGCCATCCAACGGGACAGGGGGCTACGAGGGGCCAACGTCCTGACTTTC. Translated: CAIQRDRGLRGANVLTF.

The chain carries TRBV7-2 and TRBJ2-5; 8 bases align to TRBD1. CDR3 length: 15 residues. Germline lookup yields CDR1 SGHTA and CDR2 FQGNSA. V was clipped by 4 bases and J by 7 bases; unmatched bases: 11. The CDR3 DNA sequence: TGTGCCAGCAGCTCCGGGACAGGCCCCGAGGGGACCCAGTACTTC. Amino acid sequence: CASSSGTGPEGTQYF.

This clone showed up just a few times. This chain uses TRBV11-3 with TRBJ2-5; TRBD2 aligns across 10 bases. CDR3 length: 14 residues. V shed 4 bases and J 3 bases; nucleotides not matched to a gene: 2. The V gene's germline CDR1 is SGHNT and CDR2 YENEEA. The CDR3 here is CASSSGLAEETQYF. The DNA for the CDR3 is TGTGCCAGCAGCTCCGGACTAGCGGAAGAGACCCAGTACTTC. Combining the CDR3 with reference TRBV11-3 and TRBJ2-5 gives the whole variable domain EAGVVQSPRYKIIEKKQPVAFWCNPISGHNTLYWYLQNLGQGPELLIRYENEEAVDDSQLPKDRFSAERLKGVDSTLKIQPAELGDSAVYLCASSSGLAEETQYFGPGTRLLVL.

This clone was seen a handful of times. The rearrangement uses TRBV6-6 and TRBJ2-2, with 8 bases fitting TRBD1. The CDR3 is 16 amino acids. V shed 5 bases, J shed 3 bases, and the junction held 8 bases outside the gene matches. The germline CDR1 and CDR2 sequences are MNHNY and SVGAGI (reference sequence). CDR3 loop: CASSRDRGWDTGELFF. CDR3 DNA sequence: TGTGCCAGCAGTCGAGACAGGGGATGGGACACCGGGGAGCTGTTTTTT.

The chain links TRBV6-6 to TRBJ1-3, with D possibly TRBD1 on 5 matching bases. The CDR3 is made up of 15 amino acids. The V and J ends lost 6 bases and 1 base respectively, with 13 bases between them. Germline CDR1 and CDR2: MNHNY and SVGAGI (reference sequence). The CDR3 loop is CASSPRGGSGNTIYF. In DNA form, the CDR3 reads TGTGCCAGCAGCCCCCGGGGGGGTTCTGGAAACACCATATATTTT.

This clone was seen once. The rearrangement uses TRBV5-1 and TRBJ1-2; D possibly corresponds to TRBD1 (5 bases). V lost 3 bases to trimming and J lost 6 bases, with 15 bases between them. Germline lookup yields CDR1 SGHRS and CDR2 YFSETQ. The CDR3 contains 14 residues. The CDR3: CASSYRGEVDGYTF. DNA for the CDR3: TGCGCCAGCAGCTACCGGGGGGAGGTGGATGGCTACACCTTC.